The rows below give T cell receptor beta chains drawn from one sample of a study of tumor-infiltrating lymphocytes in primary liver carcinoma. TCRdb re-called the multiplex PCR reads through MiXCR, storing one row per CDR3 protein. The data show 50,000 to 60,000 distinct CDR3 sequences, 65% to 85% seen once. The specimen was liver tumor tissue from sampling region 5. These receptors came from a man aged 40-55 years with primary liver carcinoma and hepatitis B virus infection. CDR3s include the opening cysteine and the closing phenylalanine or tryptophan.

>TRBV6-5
CASSQGACEQYF
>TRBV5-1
CASSGRTGGPETQYF
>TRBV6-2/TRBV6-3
CDSSYKEVQYF
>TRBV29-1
CSVEGDNQPQRF
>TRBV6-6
CASSTKDVRYF
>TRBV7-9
CASSNGLGGSHTEAFF
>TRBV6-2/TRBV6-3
CASGYEAPYEQYF
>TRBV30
CAWSPSANKGQFF
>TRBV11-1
CASSSGGGSVGAHTDTHYF
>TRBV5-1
CASSLAGGEYELYF
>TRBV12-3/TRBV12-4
CANSSGTGDQESQYF
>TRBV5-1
CACSLGRMSSYEQYF
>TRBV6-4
CASGDSGSSGANVLTF
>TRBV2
CASSPSAGFHNEQFF
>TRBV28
CASSPRTSGPSYKQYF
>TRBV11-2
CVSGQGLQEAQYF
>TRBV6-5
CTSRVGVNYGYTF
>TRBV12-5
CASGLAGGGYSEQFF
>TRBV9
CASSPRGQDPGELFF
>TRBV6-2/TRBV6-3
CASSYAGLVSYNEQFF
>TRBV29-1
CSAGLVGGFYNEQFF
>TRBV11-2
CASSLAVRTYEQYF
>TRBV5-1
CASSLAGTSGVLQETQYF
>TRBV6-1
CASSERHTQYF
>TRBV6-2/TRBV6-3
CANSYRTSVEEQSF
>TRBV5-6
CASSWGLDVDNEQFF
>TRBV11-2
CANSLSSLGLEQFF
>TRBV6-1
CARSEVHGINYGYTF